The rows below give T cell receptor beta chains drawn from one sample of a study of cytotoxic CD8 clonotypes in ibrutinib-treated CLL. Some clones are missing from TCRdb's copy, which holds only in-frame ones; the method was immunoSEQ multiplex PCR. The table lists over 250,000 clones, roughly four fifths of them singletons. The specimen comprised PBMCs, sampled at disease progression, from a patient treated with ibrutinib. Receptor source: a human donor with chronic lymphocytic leukemia. The CDR3 runs from the conserved cysteine through the conserved F or W. The order of the fields is clone size, J gene, D gene, V gene, CDR3 protein, CDR3 DNA. The D gene is left open where the match is weak. The listing skips clone size in some rows; elsewhere it reads once, few, many or a size class.

. TRBJ2-5 . TRBV5-1 CASSTVAGTKETQYF TGCGCCAGCAGCACGGTTGCGGGAACAAAAGAGACCCAGTACTTC
. TRBJ2-6 TRBD1 TRBV5-1 CASSYRGPISGANVLTF TGCGCCAGCAGCTACAGGGGACCGATCTCTGGGGCCAACGTCCTGACTTTC
. TRBJ2-7 . TRBV27 CASSSRGTHSRQYF TGTGCCAGCAGTTCCCGCGGGACTCACTCGCGACAGTACTTC
. TRBJ2-1 . TRBV7-9 CASSLSSLVEDEQFF TGTGCCAGCAGCTTATCGAGTCTAGTCGAGGATGAGCAGTTCTTC
once TRBJ1-2 . TRBV28 CASCFGNYGYTF TGTGCCAGCTGTTTTGGGAACTATGGCTACACCTTC
few TRBJ1-4 . TRBV5-5 CASSSGTNEKLFF TGTGCCAGCAGCTCCGGGACTAATGAAAAACTGTTTTTT
. TRBJ2-1 TRBD2 TRBV5-1 CASSLRGLAGPSYNEQFF TGCGCCAGCAGCTTGAGGGGACTAGCGGGACCTAGCTACAATGAGCAGTTCTTC
. TRBJ2-7 TRBD1 TRBV6-5 CASSWGQGAGEQYF TGTGCCAGCAGTTGGGGCCAGGGGGCAGGCGAGCAGTACTTC
. TRBJ2-6 . TRBV7-9 CASEVRGANVLTF TGTGCCAGCGAGGTCCGCGGGGCCAACGTCCTGACTTTC
. TRBJ2-7 . TRBV15 CATSRPTLSYEQYF TGTGCCACCAGCAGACCTACCCTATCCTACGAGCAGTACTTC
. TRBJ2-2 . TRBV28 CASIDTGELFF TGTGCCAGTATCGACACCGGGGAGCTGTTTTTT
once TRBJ2-5 . TRBV28 CAIGSGGRETQYF TGTGCCATCGGATCCGGGGGCAGGGAGACCCAGTACTTC
. TRBJ1-2 TRBD1 TRBV4-1 CASSQDSTGAGGYTF TGCGCCAGCAGCCAAGATTCGACAGGGGCAGGAGGCTACACCTTC
. TRBJ2-3 . TRBV14 CASSHPGTATDTQYF TGTGCCAGCAGCCACCCAGGGACCGCCACAGATACGCAGTATTTT
. TRBJ1-2 . TRBV2 CASTDYGYTF TGTGCCAGCACTGACTATGGCTACACCTTC
. TRBJ1-3 TRBD1 TRBV5-1 CASSPWDSSGNTIYF TGCGCCAGCAGCCCTTGGGACAGCTCTGGAAACACCATATATTTT